The next 27 T cell receptor beta chains were all read from a single sample in a study of glioma-infiltrating T cells after dendritic cell vaccination. TCRdb keeps only in-frame clones here, not all; method: immunoSEQ multiplex PCR. The sample includes tens of thousands of clones, just under 85% of them seen just once. Sample time point: after dendritic cell vaccination, including at tumor progression/relapse. Sequenced here: blood, sampled after dendritic cell vaccination. The receptors were sampled from a human donor with glioblastoma.

The chain recombines TRBV19 with TRBJ1-1, with a tentative D call TRBD1 (5 bases). The CDR3 totals 13 residues. CDR1 LNHDA and CDR2 SQIVND come from the germline V gene (reference sequence). V was trimmed by 5 bases and J by 0 bases, leaving 7 bases between them. The CDR3 is CASSARVNTEAFF. The CDR3 DNA is TGTGCCAGTAGTGCCAGGGTGAACACTGAAGCTTTCTTT.

The rearrangement joins TRBV19 to TRBJ2-5; TRBD1 might be the D (5 bases). CDR3 size: 14 residues. Trimming cost V 5 bases and J 4 bases, with 14 bases left between them. CDR1 and CDR2 (germline): LNHDA, SQIVND (reference sequence). CDR3 amino acids: CASSQARVIETQYF. In DNA form, the CDR3 reads TGTGCCAGTAGTCAAGCCAGGGTAATAGAGACCCAGTACTTC.

The V and J genes are TRBV30 and TRBJ2-7; 11 bases fit TRBD2. Germline CDR1 GTSNPN, CDR2 SVGIG (reference sequence). The junction had 8 bases not matched to a gene; V was cut back by 0 bases and J by 4 bases. The CDR3 runs to 16 residues. The CDR3 DNA sequence: TGTGCCTGGAGTGTTCCCCGTAGCGGGGGGGTTTACGAGCAGTACTTC. Its translation: CAWSVPRSGGVYEQYF.

This chain joins TRBV7-3 and TRBJ1-1; 8 bases fit TRBD1. This CDR3 comprises 16 residues. CDR1 is SGHTA, CDR2 FQGTGA, per germline. The J segment lost 5 bases and the V segment lost 7 bases, leaving 15 bases of the junction unmatched. CDR3 nucleotides: TGTGCCAGCACCCATGCGGATGGACAGGGTCGAACTGAAGCTTTCTTT. Its protein product is CASTHADGQGRTEAFF.

The table lists this clone with a count of one. The CDR3 loop reads CASRSRGMNTEAFF. The CDR3 region has the DNA TGTGCCAGCAGAAGCAGGGGGATGAACACTGAAGCTTTCTTT. The rearrangement uses TRBV6-5 and TRBJ1-1; 7 nucleotides line up with TRBD1. The CDR3 sequence is 14 residues long. Trimming at V came to 6 bases and at J to 0 bases, leaving 4 bases not matched to a gene. Per germline, CDR1 MNHEY and CDR2 SVGAGI.

The gene calls are TRBV5-1 and TRBJ1-1; TRBD1 is a possible D gene (6 bases). The CDR3 has 14 amino acids. The V end lost 1 base, the J end lost 1 base, and 8 bases lay between the germline ends. The germline gives CDR1 SGHRS, CDR2 YFSETQ. CDR3 nucleotides: TGCGCCAGCAGCTTGCGACAGGAGAACACTGAAGCTTTCTTT. It yields the protein CASSLRQENTEAFF.

The V call is TRBV4-2, the J call TRBJ1-2; unclear D gene. V was pared by 2 bases and J by 3 bases, with 16 bases between. Germline CDR1 LGHNA, CDR2 YNFKEQ. The CDR3 is 16 amino acids. The CDR3 region is CASSQSLGLEDYGYTF. The CDR3 DNA sequence: TGTGCCAGCAGCCAATCCCTCGGTCTAGAGGACTATGGCTACACCTTC.

The CDR3 sequence is CAWSVARVGELFF. CDR3 nucleotides: TGTGCCTGGAGTGTAGCCAGGGTCGGGGAGCTGTTTTTT. V usage is TRBV30 and J usage is TRBJ2-2; D possibly corresponds to TRBD1 (5 bases). The CDR3 has 13 residues. CDR1 is GTSNPN, CDR2 SVGIG, per germline (reference sequence). Trimming removed 0 bases at V and 7 bases at J, with 9 bases between.

V is TRBV5-1 and J is TRBJ1-5; no clear D. This CDR3 is 15 amino acids long. Per the germline V gene, CDR1 is SGHRS and CDR2 is YFSETQ. Trimming took off 2 bases at V and 0 bases at J, with 9 bases between the two ends. CDR3 DNA sequence: TGCGCCAGCAGCTTAGAGCCCTATAGCAATCAGCCCCAGCATTTT. Translation gives CASSLEPYSNQPQHF.

This clone was found a few times. The gene calls are TRBV6-5 and TRBJ1-3; TRBD1 might be the D (5 bases). From germline, CDR1 is MNHEY and CDR2 SVGAGI. The CDR3 loop spans 14 amino acids. V was pared by 6 bases and J by 4 bases, with 13 bases between. Here the CDR3 DNA reads TGTGCCAGCAGGACAGAAACAGCAGGAAACACCATATATTTT. Protein: CASRTETAGNTIYF.

Concerning this clone: As the CDR3 is not closed by the conserved phenylalanine or tryptophan, this likely results from a read error. Because the CDR3's place on the DNA is in doubt, the DNA is left out and the CDR3 is given as listed by TCRdb. The chain links TRBV2 to TRBJ2-7; TRBD2 reflects the table's D call only, with no check against the DNA. With termini counted, the CDR3 has 8 amino acids. Germline assignment: CDR1 SNHLY and CDR2 FYNNEI. Here the CDR3 reads CASSPQTL.

This chain links TRBV27 with TRBJ1-2, with D tentatively TRBD1 (5 bases). Trimming stripped 8 bases from V and 2 bases from J, with 12 bases between. Per the germline V gene, CDR1 is MNHEY and CDR2 is SMNVEV (reference sequence). The CDR3 has 13 residues. CDR3 region: CASAGGGNYGYTF. The CDR3 DNA reads TGTGCCAGCGCGGGGGGGGGAAACTATGGCTACACCTTC.

This clone was seen a single time. This chain joins TRBV19 and TRBJ1-1; D call uncertain. The germline V and J ends were trimmed by 3 bases and 0 bases, with 14 bases remaining between them. This CDR3 comprises 16 residues. Germline loops: CDR1 LNHDA, CDR2 SQIVND (reference sequence). In DNA form, the CDR3 reads TGTGCCAGTAGTATTCTGGGAGAAGGCATGAACACTGAAGCTTTCTTT. Translated: CASSILGEGMNTEAFF.

As regards this clone: The junction does not match germline at one end; this may be a read error. The chain employs TRBV7-7 and TRBJ2-5; TRBD2 is a possible D gene (6 bases). The germline V gene encodes CDR1 SSHAT and CDR2 FNYEAQ (reference sequence). There are 14 residues in the CDR3. The CDR3 reads CASSLIGEAETQYF. In DNA form, the CDR3 reads TGTGCTAGCAGCTTAATAGGGGAGGCAGAGACCCAGTACTTC.

This chain links TRBV6-5 with TRBJ2-2, with 9 bases fitting TRBD2. In germline, CDR1 is MNHEY, CDR2 SVGAGI. Germline trimming cut 8 bases from V and 4 bases from J; bases unmatched to any gene: 8. The CDR3 runs 15 residues. The CDR3 here is CASDTEAGGTGELFF. The DNA of the CDR3 is TGTGCCAGCGATACGGAAGCGGGGGGCACCGGGGAGCTGTTTTTT.

The genes are TRBV4-1 and TRBJ2-7, with unresolved D. The V gene's germline CDR1 is MGHRA and CDR2 YSYEKL. This CDR3 comprises 15 residues. Trimming left V 1 base short and J 4 bases short, with 14 bases between. The CDR3 DNA sequence: TGCGCCAGCAGCCAAGGAGGCAGCTCTCGATACGAGCAGTACTTC. Translation: CASSQGGSSRYEQYF.

The chain recombines TRBV6-1 with TRBJ1-1; D gene uncertain. From germline, CDR1 is MNHNS and CDR2 SASEGT. V lost 2 bases to trimming and J lost 1 base, with 8 bases between them. This CDR3 spans 14 amino acids. CDR3 sequence reads: CASSERVANTEAFF. The DNA of the CDR3 is TGTGCCAGCAGTGAACGGGTCGCGAACACTGAAGCTTTCTTT.

CDR3 sequence (DNA): TGCACCAGCAGCCAAGATCAGGAAGCATCCAAAAACATTCAGTACTTC. Its translation is CTSSQDQEASKNIQYF. The V call is TRBV1, the J call TRBJ2-4; the table's D call, TRBD1, has no DNA check behind it. TRBV1 is noted as a pseudogene. This CDR3 spans 16 amino acids.

The chain's CDR3 is CASSPRRYEQYF. CDR3 bases: TGTGCCAGCAGTCCTAGGCGGTACGAGCAGTACTTC. This sequence joins TRBV2 and TRBJ2-7; no definite D call. The CDR3 length is 12 residues. CDR1 is SNHLY and CDR2 is FYNNEI in the germline V gene. Trimming removed 5 bases from V and 4 bases from J, with 9 bases in between.

The J gene is TRBJ1-2, the V gene TRBV2; 8 bases align to TRBD1. Trimming cost V 2 bases and J 3 bases; bases outside gene matches: 17. The germline CDR1 and CDR2 sequences are SNHLY and FYNNEI. This CDR3 is built from 19 residues. CDR3 nucleotides: TGTGCCAGCAGTGAAAGGGGGGGCAGGGGGCGAACCATTGACTATGGCTACACCTTC. It encodes CASSERGGRGRTIDYGYTF.

The J gene is TRBJ2-7, the V gene TRBV9, with 10 bases that match TRBD1. The CDR3 runs to 15 residues. Germline V gene sequence: CDR1 SGDLS, CDR2 YYNGEE. V was clipped by 4 bases and J by 3 bases; unmatched bases: 7. The CDR3 nucleotides read TGTGCCAGCAGCCCACGACAGGGGGCACTCTACGAGCAGTACTTC. Translation: CASSPRQGALYEQYF.

The chain has TRBV25-1 and TRBJ2-1; 8 bases map to TRBD1. The V gene's germline CDR1 is MGHDK and CDR2 SYGVNS. This CDR3 comprises 13 residues. V shed 4 bases, J shed 7 bases, and the junction held 3 bases outside the gene matches. CDR3 region: CASSGYRGNEQFF. CDR3 nucleotide sequence: TGTGCCAGCAGTGGGTACAGGGGGAATGAGCAGTTCTTC.

In this sample, this clone turned up once. The chain recombines TRBV5-1 with TRBJ2-2, with TRBD2 identical over 10 bases. CDR1 SGHRS and CDR2 YFSETQ come from the germline V gene. The CDR3 has 16 amino acids. V trimming: 0 bases; J trimming: 1 base; junction bases outside the gene matches: 0. The CDR3 loop reads CASSLASGGNTGELFF. The CDR3 region has the DNA TGCGCCAGCAGCTTGGCTAGCGGGGGGAACACCGGGGAGCTGTTTTTT.

V is TRBV7-9 and J is TRBJ1-2; 11 bases align to TRBD1. Germline loops: CDR1 SEHNR, CDR2 FQNEAQ (reference sequence). Unmatched junction bases numbered 16, after V lost 5 bases and J lost 5 bases. The CDR3 consists of 18 residues. In DNA form, the CDR3 reads TGTGCCAGCAGCCCGCGGAACAATCTTGGACAGGGGGCTTATGGCTACACCTTC. This sequence encodes CASSPRNNLGQGAYGYTF.

The J gene is TRBJ2-7, the V gene TRBV10-3, with 7 bases identical to TRBD1. Germline V gene lookup returns CDR1 ENHRY and CDR2 SYGVKD. This CDR3 spans 15 amino acids. With 5 bases clipped from V and 2 bases from J, the junction kept 9 bases outside the gene matches. As DNA, the CDR3 is TGTGCCATCAGTAGCCTGACCGGACAGGCCTACGAGCAGTACTTC. Encoded protein: CAISSLTGQAYEQYF.

Turning to this clone: Relative to the germline gene, one junction end is altered; a read error may explain this. The chain recombines TRBV9 with TRBJ1-1; 8 nucleotides align to TRBD1. The CDR3 is made up of 15 amino acids. CDR1 SGDLS and CDR2 YYNGEE come from the germline V gene. The CDR3 reads CVSSVVAQGAGEAFF. In nucleotides, the CDR3 is TGTGTCAGCAGCGTAGTCGCCCAGGGGGCTGGTGAAGCTTTCTTT.

The J gene is TRBJ2-5, the V gene TRBV10-3, with unresolved D. This CDR3 has 14 amino acids. Per the germline V gene, CDR1 is ENHRY and CDR2 is SYGVKD. Trimming stripped 0 bases from V and 0 bases from J, with 5 bases between. CDR3 coding DNA: TGTGCCATCAGTGAGTCCGAGTACCAAGAGACCCAGTACTTC. Translated, it gives CAISESEYQETQYF.